These T cell receptor beta chains were read from a single sample in a study of T cells in localized non-small cell lung cancer. Using immunoSEQ multiplex PCR, the repertoire was profiled, and TCRdb retains in-frame clones only, with some absent. The table records some 2,500 clones, about 28% of them present only once. The material sequenced was lung tumor tissue, taken before any cancer treatment. Receptors were obtained from a man between 40 and 70 years old with stage II squamous cell lung carcinoma. Both conserved end residues are part of each CDR3. The D gene is left open where the match is weak. The size of a clone is reported for some rows only, either as once, few or many, or as a class for expanded clones.

d_call	v_call	clone_size	j_call	cdr3_aa	cdr3_nt
NA	TRBV6-8	few	TRBJ1-5	CASREATDSNQPQHF	TGTGCCAGCAGAGAGGCGACGGATAGCAATCAGCCCCAGCATTTT
NA	TRBV9	large	TRBJ2-1	CASSEWRFEQFF	TGTGCCAGCAGTGAATGGCGGTTTGAGCAGTTCTTC
NA	TRBV25-1	NA	TRBJ2-3	CASSEQGDTQYF	TGTGCCAGCAGTGAACAGGGGGATACGCAGTATTTT
NA	TRBV9	NA	TRBJ1-1	CASSVNSGDTEAFF	TGTGCCAGCAGCGTCAATAGCGGGGATACTGAAGCTTTCTTT
TRBD1	TRBV6-8	few	TRBJ2-2	CASSTPGRQGDTGELFF	TGTGCCAGCAGCACCCCGGGTAGACAGGGGGACACCGGGGAGCTGTTTTTT
NA	TRBV18	NA	TRBJ1-3	CASSPEIGVTGNTIYF	TGTGCCAGCTCACCGGAGATAGGGGTGACTGGAAACACCATATATTTT
NA	TRBV11-3	NA	TRBJ1-1	CASSRQEVNTEAFF	TGTGCCAGCTCGAGACAGGAAGTGAACACTGAAGCTTTCTTT
NA	TRBV6-8	few	TRBJ1-1	CASSYGLEMNTEAFF	TGTGCCAGCAGTTATGGGTTGGAGATGAACACTGAAGCTTTCTTT
TRBD1	TRBV5-1	NA	TRBJ1-1	CASSSGQGDTEAFF	TGCGCCAGCAGCTCCGGACAGGGGGACACTGAAGCTTTCTTT
NA	TRBV11-3	NA	TRBJ1-4	CASSNNRALDEKLFF	TGTGCCAGCAGCAACAACAGAGCCCTCGATGAAAAACTGTTTTTT
NA	TRBV6-8	NA	TRBJ2-1	CASSPGRTYNEQFF	TGTGCCAGCAGTCCCGGGAGAACCTACAATGAGCAGTTCTTC
TRBD1	TRBV15	few	TRBJ1-1	CATSRPQGAGGAFF	TGTGCCACCAGCAGGCCACAGGGGGCAGGGGGAGCTTTCTTT
NA	TRBV1	NA	TRBJ1-4	CASSQSRQATNEKLFF	TGCGCCAGCAGCCAATCCCGACAGGCAACTAATGAAAAACTGTTTTTT
TRBD2	TRBV11-3	NA	TRBJ2-1	CASSLGGLDYRTWDEQFF	TGTGCCAGCAGCTTAGGGGGACTAGACTACCGAACTTGGGATGAGCAGTTCTTC
TRBD1	TRBV6-8	few	TRBJ2-1	CAIRGYFYNEQFF	TGTGCCATCAGGGGGTACTTCTACAATGAGCAGTTCTTC
NA	TRBV30	NA	TRBJ2-7	CAGGHRAYEQYF	TGTGCCGGGGGGCACAGGGCGTACGAGCAGTACTTC
NA	TRBV5-1	NA	TRBJ2-1	CASSLGDTYNEQFF	TGCGCCAGCAGCTTGGGGGACACTTACAATGAGCAGTTCTTC
TRBD1	TRBV14	NA	TRBJ2-7	CASSPGQGFLGFYEQYF	TGTGCCAGCAGCCCGGGACAGGGCTTTTTAGGATTCTACGAGCAGTACTTC
TRBD1	TRBV6-8	NA	TRBJ2-1	CASSGTGVVNEQFF	TGTGCCAGCAGTGGGACAGGGGTAGTGAATGAGCAGTTCTTC
NA	TRBV29-1	NA	TRBJ2-7	CSVEETGPRYEQYF	TGCAGCGTTGAAGAAACAGGCCCTCGCTACGAGCAGTACTTC
TRBD2	TRBV5-1	NA	TRBJ2-1	CASSLEGLPYNEQFF	TGCGCCAGCAGCTTGGAGGGACTACCCTACAATGAGCAGTTCTTC
NA	TRBV30	NA	TRBJ1-1	CACTTDRTEAFF	TGTGCCTGCACGACAGATAGAACTGAAGCTTTCTTT
NA	TRBV18	once	TRBJ1-4	CASSTRGGFAEKLFF	TGTGCCAGCTCTACGAGAGGGGGGTTTGCTGAAAAACTGTTTTTT
TRBD2	TRBV19	NA	TRBJ2-3	CASSIGRGATDTQYF	TGTGCCAGTAGTATCGGGCGGGGGGCCACAGATACGCAGTATTTT
NA	TRBV6-8	few	TRBJ2-4	CASSTRDFSRWYF	TGTGCCAGCAGTACCCGGGACTTTTCCCGGTGGTACTTC
NA	TRBV6-8	few	TRBJ1-1	CASGSRGNTEAFF	TGTGCCAGCGGAAGCAGGGGGAACACTGAAGCTTTCTTT
NA	TRBV6-8	NA	TRBJ2-3	CASNQGLFTSTDTQYF	TGTGCCAGCAACCAGGGACTTTTTACTAGCACAGATACGCAGTATTTT
NA	TRBV14	few	TRBJ2-7	CASSQGFGFYEQYF	TGTGCCAGCAGCCAAGGGTTTGGCTTCTACGAGCAGTACTTC
TRBD1	TRBV14	NA	TRBJ2-3	CASSRDRGNTQYF	TGTGCCAGCAGCCGGGACAGGGGTAATACGCAGTATTTT